The T cell receptor beta chain under discussion was sequenced for a study of blood T cell repertoires in COVID-19. Study-level information: Sample material is recorded as cDNA or gDNA derived from T cells, B-cell-depleted T cells, or PBMCs.

Original data processing: The assay estimated nucleated cells by amplifying reference gene primers. TCRdb's copy holds only in-frame clones and misses some; the assay was immunoSEQ multiplex PCR. The V and J calls and clone size come from that table; D and trimming were worked out from the DNA. Counted here are nearly 100,000 clones, around nine tenths occurring once; the ten biggest clones make up approximately 1.6%. Germline assignment: CDR1 KGHDR and CDR2 SFDVKD. The CDR3 consists of 13 residues. Turning to this clone: Germline is not matched at one junction end, which may reflect a read error.

Sequencing input: peripheral blood. The V call is TRBV24-1, the J call TRBJ2-1; TRBD2 might be the D (6 bases). This sequence originates from a man at least 80 years old with acute or convalescent COVID-19. Here the CDR3 DNA reads TGTGCCACCAGCGATTCCACGGGAGCTACCCAGTTCTTC. Translating it yields CATSDSTGATQFF.